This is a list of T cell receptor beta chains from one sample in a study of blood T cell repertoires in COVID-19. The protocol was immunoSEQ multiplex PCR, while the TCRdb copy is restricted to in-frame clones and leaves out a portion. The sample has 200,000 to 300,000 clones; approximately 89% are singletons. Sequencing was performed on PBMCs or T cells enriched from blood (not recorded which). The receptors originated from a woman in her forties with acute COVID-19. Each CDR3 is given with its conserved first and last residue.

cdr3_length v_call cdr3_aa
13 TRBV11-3 CASSLELTGVYTF
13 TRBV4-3 CASSYTWTTEQFF
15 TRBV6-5 CASSYSTASDYEQYF
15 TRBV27 CASRTRQGAGGELFF
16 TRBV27 CASSRTSGRNQETQYF
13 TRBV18 CASSPSLYNEQFF
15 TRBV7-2 CASSLGSSGSNEQFF
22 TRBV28 CASSFFLGQGAKFSSSGNTIYF
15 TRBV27 CASSFRSGSSNEQFF
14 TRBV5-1 CASSLGLGNTEAFF
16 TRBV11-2 CASSLPTTLSRPFQFF
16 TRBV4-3 CASSQERTGTNEKLFF
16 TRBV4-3 CASSQLGQGTGEKLFF
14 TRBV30 CAWSRREGRDEQFF
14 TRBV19 CASSVDSSPGPQHF
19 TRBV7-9 CASSLSISLLAGLADTQYF
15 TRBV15 CATSRDRGSGTEAFF
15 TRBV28 CASSLRTGGTDTQYF
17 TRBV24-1 CATSGGPYDSATKGYTF
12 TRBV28 CASRTSGTPGYF
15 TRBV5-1 CASSVLGEANYGYTF
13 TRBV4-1 CASAPGQSSPLHF
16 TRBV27 CASTYIQGLGTGELFF
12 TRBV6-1 CALAGGHDEQFF